The T cell receptor beta chain described here comes from a study of T cell responses to AZD1222 COVID-19 vaccine. The assay was immunoSEQ multiplex PCR, and TCRdb's table has in-frame clones only and misses some. This sample has around 150,000 clones, with about 93% found just once. The V gene's germline CDR1 is SNHLY and CDR2 FYNNEI. The trim removed 2 bases at V and 1 base at J, leaving 7 bases unmatched. The CDR3 runs to 16 residues. The chain employs TRBV2 and TRBJ1-1; 7 nucleotides line up with TRBD1. Sequencing was performed on peripheral blood, taken 28 days after the second AZD1222 dose. The clonotype was recovered from an adult who received the AZD1222 COVID-19 vaccine. The CDR3 protein is CASSELEGAKNTEAFF. The CDR3 DNA follows: TGTGCCAGCAGTGAACTGGAGGGGGCGAAGAACACTGAAGCTTTCTTT.